This record covers a single T cell receptor beta chain. What it binds is unknown. The PCR had 60 Vbeta and 13 Jbeta primers. Profiling relied on immunoSEQ multiplex PCR, and the TCRdb table lists in-frame clones only, not all of them. The table has about 96,000 clones, 65% to 85% seen once; the top ten hold roughly 15%. The data are from a study of cytomegalovirus exposure and HLA in healthy donors. Per the germline V gene, CDR1 is SGDLS and CDR2 is YYNGEE. The CDR3 covers 15 residues. Trimming pared 0 bases from V and 5 bases from J, leaving 12 bases between. Regarding the study as a whole: V- and J-gene trimming in TCR beta was tied to a missense DCLRE1C variant by an analysis performed later. It was 150 to 200 TCR beta chains that were listed as cytomegalovirus-associated. A later analysis reported that several of the most significant clusters appeared to be linked to common viral pathogens, among them Epstein-Barr virus.

This clonotype was obtained from a woman in her sixties or seventies in good health and CMV-seropositive. The V and J genes are TRBV9 and TRBJ1-5; perhaps TRBD1 as D (6 bases). Material for sequencing was PBMCs. For the CDR3, the DNA is TGTGCCAGCAGCGTAGGGGGGGGCGAGGATCAGCCCCAGCATTTT. This encodes CASSVGGGEDQPQHF.